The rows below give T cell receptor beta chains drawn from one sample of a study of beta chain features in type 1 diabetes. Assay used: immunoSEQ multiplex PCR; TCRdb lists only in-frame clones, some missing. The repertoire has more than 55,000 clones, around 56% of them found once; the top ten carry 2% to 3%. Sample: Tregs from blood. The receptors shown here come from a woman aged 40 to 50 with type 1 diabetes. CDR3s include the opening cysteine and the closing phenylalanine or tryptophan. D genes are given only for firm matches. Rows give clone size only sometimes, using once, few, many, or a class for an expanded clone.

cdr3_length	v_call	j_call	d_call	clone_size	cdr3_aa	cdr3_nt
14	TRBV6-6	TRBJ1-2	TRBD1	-	CASSWGDRVGGYTF	TGTGCCAGCAGTTGGGGTGACAGGGTAGGAGGCTACACCTTC
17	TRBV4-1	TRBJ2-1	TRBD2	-	CASSQESSGSPYNEQFF	TGCGCCAGCAGCCAAGAGTCTAGCGGGAGTCCTTACAATGAGCAGTTCTTC
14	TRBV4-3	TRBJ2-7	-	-	CASSQAGEMGEQYF	TGCGCCAGCAGCCAAGCGGGGGAGATGGGCGAGCAGTACTTC
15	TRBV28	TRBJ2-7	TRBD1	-	CASSLAGTGGIEQYF	TGTGCCAGCAGTTTAGCCGGGACAGGGGGAATCGAGCAGTACTTC
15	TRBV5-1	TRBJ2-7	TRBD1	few	CASERGTGRSYEQYF	TGCGCCAGCGAAAGAGGGACAGGGAGGTCCTACGAGCAGTACTTC
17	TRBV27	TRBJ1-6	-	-	CASRVTGFSSYNSPLHF	TGTGCCAGCAGAGTGACAGGCTTTAGCTCCTATAATTCACCCCTCCACTTT
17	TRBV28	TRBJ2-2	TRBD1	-	CASSQLTGTGYTGELFF	TGTGCCAGCAGCCAACTTACAGGGACAGGGTACACCGGGGAGCTGTTTTTT
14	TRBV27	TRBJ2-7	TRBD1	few	CASSLYPGQWSTYF	TGTGCCAGCAGTTTGTATCCGGGACAGTGGTCGACGTACTTC
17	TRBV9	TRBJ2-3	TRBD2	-	CASSSSGGFKWTDTQYF	TGTGCCAGCAGCTCGTCGGGGGGGTTCAAATGGACAGATACGCAGTATTTT
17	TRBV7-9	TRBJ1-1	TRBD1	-	CASSLAIRTGLNTEAFF	TGTGCCAGCAGCTTAGCAATTAGGACAGGGTTAAACACTGAAGCTTTCTTT
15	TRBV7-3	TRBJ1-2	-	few	CASSPWPATGYGYTF	TGTGCCAGCAGCCCTTGGCCAGCGACAGGCTATGGCTACACCTTC
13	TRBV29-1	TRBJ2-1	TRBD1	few	CSARRQGRGEQFF	TGCAGCGCCCGAAGACAGGGGCGGGGTGAGCAGTTCTTC